This TCR beta chain was found in a study of blood T cell repertoires in COVID-19. Looking at the study overall: Samples came from the United States, Italy and Spain, spanning acute and convalescent COVID-19. The cDNA or gDNA used as material had been derived from T cells, B-cell-depleted T cells, or PBMCs.

The CDR3 contains 15 residues. The germline V gene has CDR1 SGHTA and CDR2 FQGNSA. Trimming left V 4 bases short and J 5 bases short, with 15 bases between. In the study's own analysis: Nucleated cell counts were estimated from reference gene primer amplification. Sequencing used immunoSEQ multiplex PCR; TCRdb keeps in-frame clones, though not all of them. That table gives V, J and clone size, and the DNA gave D and trimming. This sample has 100,000 to 120,000 clones, with 70% to 80% found just once. The specimen sequenced was peripheral blood. This chain joins TRBV7-2 and TRBJ2-1, with D tentatively TRBD2 (5 bases). The clonotype comes from a woman in her sixties or seventies with acute or convalescent COVID-19. The CDR3 loop reads CASSSHPGLNNEQFF. The CDR3 DNA reads TGTGCCAGCAGCTCTCATCCGGGGTTAAACAATGAGCAGTTCTTC.